These 4 T cell receptor beta chains came from one sample sequenced in a study of CD8 T cells in Susac syndrome. With random hexamers, 0.5 to 1 ug RNA was reverse transcribed. One entry per CDR3 protein results from TCRdb running MiXCR on the immunoSEQ multiplex PCR reads. The table includes 180,000 or so distinct CDR3 sequences, about 95% detected once. The sample taken for sequencing was CD4+ T cells from PBMCs. The receptors were sampled from a human donor in good health.

The gene calls are TRBV29-1 and TRBJ2-7, with D tentatively TRBD1 (7 bases). Germline V gene lookup returns CDR1 SQVTM and CDR2 ANQGSEA. The CDR3 is 13 residues long. Trimming shortened V by 4 bases and J by 6 bases, and 16 bases separated the two germline ends. Here the CDR3 reads CSVAGGQPREQYF. CDR3 DNA: TGCAGCGTTGCCGGGGGACAGCCCCGCGAGCAGTACTTC.

The V gene is TRBV4-2, the J gene TRBJ2-7; D might be TRBD1 or TRBD2, each matching 6 bases. Germline CDR1 is LGHNA and CDR2 is YNFKEQ. The CDR3 is made up of 15 amino acids. V shed 0 bases and J shed 4 bases, with 13 bases lying between them. CDR3 coding DNA: TGTGCCAGCAGCCAAGAACAGGGAGGAGTGTACGAGCAGTACTTC. The encoded protein is CASSQEQGGVYEQYF.

The gene calls are TRBV27 and TRBJ1-1; D might be TRBD1 (6 bases). Germline assignment: CDR1 MNHEY and CDR2 SMNVEV (reference sequence). CDR3 size: 11 residues. Trimming removed 5 bases at V and 11 bases at J, with 12 bases between. CDR3: CASSGGLWAFF. In DNA form, the CDR3 reads TGTGCCAGCAGTGGGGGGCTCTGGGCTTTCTTT.

The V gene is TRBV6-5, the J gene TRBJ1-1; D ambiguous. Germline V gene lookup returns CDR1 MNHEY and CDR2 SVGAGI. The CDR3 runs 13 residues. The V gene lost 8 bases and the J gene lost 10 bases, with 20 bases spanning the gap. This CDR3 reads CASFEKGSLRAFF. The CDR3 nucleotides read TGTGCCAGCTTCGAGAAGGGTTCTTTAAGAGCTTTCTTT.